A single sample is the source of the 24 T cell receptor beta chains below, sequenced in a study of shared clonotypes between healthy human individuals. Data came from immunoSEQ multiplex PCR; TCRdb stores just in-frame clones and leaves some out. Of millions of clones detected, about 94% appear once; the ten largest clones hold approximately 1.2%. The naive CD8 population came from CD45RO-negative cells selected for CCR7, without terminally differentiated effector memory CD45RA+ cells. The sample was naive CD8+ T cells sorted from blood. These receptors all stem from a young man in good health.

Note on this clone: Within the sample, other DNA sequences also encode this same CDR3. V usage is TRBV7-3 and J usage is TRBJ2-1; D call uncertain. Trimming removed 4 bases from V and 0 bases from J, with 4 bases in between. The CDR3 runs 13 residues. CDR1 is SGHTA and CDR2 is FQGTGA in the germline V gene. The CDR3 spells CASSSDSYNEQFF. Written as DNA, the CDR3 is TGTGCCAGCAGCTCCGACTCCTACAATGAGCAGTTCTTC. The whole variable domain, filled in from reference TRBV7-3 and TRBJ2-1, reads GAGVSQTPSNKVTEKGKYVELRCDPISGHTALYWYRQSLGQGPEFLIYFQGTGAADDSGLPNDRFFAVRPEGSVSTLKIQRTERGDSAVYLCASSSDSYNEQFFGPGTRLTVL.

On this clone: This sample also contains other DNA sequences that code for the same CDR3. The gene calls are TRBV2 and TRBJ2-3; no clear D gene. V dropped 8 bases and J dropped 3 bases, with 6 bases sitting between them. Germline loops: CDR1 SNHLY, CDR2 FYNNEI. The CDR3 extends over 11 amino acids. The CDR3 nucleotides are TGTGCCAGCTGGGTTACAGATACGCAGTATTTT. It yields the protein CASWVTDTQYF.

This rearrangement joins TRBV7-9 to TRBJ2-1, with 8 bases fitting TRBD2. V was clipped by 6 bases and J by 8 bases; unmatched bases: 12. CDR3 size: 15 residues. Germline V lookup: CDR1 SEHNR, CDR2 FQNEAQ (reference sequence). CDR3 nucleotides: TGTGCCAGCAGTTCTCCGGGACTAGTTAATCATGAGCAGTTCTTC. This encodes CASSSPGLVNHEQFF.

This sequence joins TRBV21-1 and TRBJ2-6; TRBD2, the table's D call, was not compared with the DNA. TRBV21-1 represents a pseudogene. The CDR3 runs 21 residues. The CDR3 sequence is CASSARLISVRGTLWANVLTF. Written as DNA, the CDR3 is TGTGCCAGCAGCGCTCGGCTTATTTCGGTCCGAGGCACTCTGTGGGCCAACGTCCTGACTTTC.

The table lists this clone with a count of one. Other nucleotide sequences from this sample produce the same CDR3. The genes are TRBV4-1 and TRBJ2-1, with 8 bases lining up with TRBD2. The V and J ends lost 0 bases and 3 bases, in that order; junction bases with no gene match: 4. The CDR3 is made up of 16 amino acids. Looked up from germline, CDR1 is MGHRA and CDR2 is YSYEKL. The CDR3 DNA reads as TGCGCCAGCAGCCAAGATCCGGGGGGGAGCTACAATGAGCAGTTCTTC. This gives the protein CASSQDPGGSYNEQFF.

This chain links TRBV30 with TRBJ1-2; D gene uncertain. This CDR3 contains 13 residues. Germline values: CDR1 GTSNPN, CDR2 SVGIG (reference sequence). V lost 6 bases, J lost 1 base, and 12 bases lay in between. CDR3 nucleotides: TGTGCCTGCCCACCAACGAGTAACTATGGCTACACCTTC. Translation gives CACPPTSNYGYTF.

The chain is built from TRBV9 and TRBJ1-1; D is undetermined. Trimming left V 0 bases short and J 2 bases short, with 11 bases between. CDR3 length equals 15 residues. Germline V gives CDR1 SGDLS, CDR2 YYNGEE. CDR3 loop: CASSVEGSPNTEAFF. The DNA of the CDR3 is TGTGCCAGCAGCGTAGAAGGCAGCCCTAACACTGAAGCTTTCTTT.

The genes are TRBV7-9 and TRBJ2-7; 9 positions agree with TRBD1. The germline V gene has CDR1 SEHNR and CDR2 FQNEAQ (reference sequence). The CDR3 spans 14 residues. V lost 4 bases and J lost 6; bases outside the gene matches: 7. The CDR3 nucleotides are TGTGCCAGCAGCTCGGGACAGGGCTTCATCGAGCAGTACTTC. Its translation: CASSSGQGFIEQYF.

As to this clone: The same CDR3 also results from other DNA sequences found in this sample. This chain connects TRBV9 to TRBJ2-7; D possibly corresponds to TRBD1 (5 bases). Germline assignment: CDR1 SGDLS and CDR2 YYNGEE. V lost 0 bases and J lost 6, with 10 bases in between. The CDR3 sequence is 13 residues long. The CDR3 loop reads CASSVGGSTEQYF. CDR3 DNA sequence: TGTGCCAGCAGCGTAGGGGGCTCGACCGAGCAGTACTTC. The entire variable domain, with the rest obtained from reference TRBV9 and TRBJ2-7, is as follows: DSGVTQTPKHLITATGQRVTLRCSPRSGDLSVYWYQQSLDQGLQFLIQYYNGEERAKGNILERFSAQQFPDLHSELNLSSLELGDSALYFCASSVGGSTEQYFGPGTRLTVT.

The chain combines TRBV9 with TRBJ1-2, with 9 bases matching TRBD1. The CDR3 has 15 residues. CDR1 and CDR2 from the germline V gene are SGDLS and YYNGEE. Trimming took 3 bases from V and 4 from J; bases not matched to a gene: 7. The CDR3 region has the DNA TGTGCCAGCAGCGATCGACAGGGGGTCCCCTATGGCTACACCTTC. This gives the protein CASSDRQGVPYGYTF.

V is TRBV5-6 and J is TRBJ2-7; D remains unclear. Per germline, CDR1 SGHDT and CDR2 YYEEEE. The CDR3 contains 16 residues. V was clipped by 1 base and J by 2 bases, with 16 bases between them. CDR3 nucleotides: TGTGCCAGCAGCTTGTACTGGGCAGGACCAACCTACGAGCAGTACTTC. It specifies CASSLYWAGPTYEQYF.

The chain is built from TRBV29-1 and TRBJ2-1; D not resolved. The CDR3 contains 12 residues. Germline loops: CDR1 SQVTM, CDR2 ANQGSEA. V lost 3 bases, J lost 5 bases, and 8 bases lay in between. CDR3 sequence (DNA): TGCAGCGTTGAGGAACTCCACAATGAGCAGTTCTTC. Translated, it gives CSVEELHNEQFF.

The V gene is TRBV28, the J gene TRBJ2-7; D is perhaps TRBD1 (6 bases). Trimming removed 7 bases from V and 3 bases from J, with 19 bases in between. The CDR3 has 15 amino acids. Germline CDR1 is MDHEN and CDR2 is SYDVKM. The CDR3, as DNA: TGTGCCAGCACTAATACAGGGCTGGGGGTCTACGAGCAGTACTTC. Amino acid sequence: CASTNTGLGVYEQYF.

The chain carries TRBV28 and TRBJ2-7; TRBD1 might be the D (6 bases). Between the trimmed V and J ends, which lost 5 bases and 3 bases, there was a span of 14 bases. Germline V lookup: CDR1 MDHEN, CDR2 SYDVKM. The CDR3 length is 14 residues. CDR3 sequence reads: CASSPRTDNYEQYF. The CDR3 DNA reads TGTGCCAGCAGTCCCAGGACAGACAACTACGAGCAGTACTTC.

CDR3 region: CASSEDRGGGNTEAFF. The CDR3 DNA sequence: TGTGCCAGCAGTGAGGACAGGGGAGGGGGGAACACTGAAGCTTTCTTT. The V gene is TRBV2, the J gene TRBJ1-1; 9 bases are shared with TRBD1. The CDR3 covers 16 residues. Per the germline V gene, CDR1 is SNHLY and CDR2 is FYNNEI. Trimming cost V 3 bases and J 1 base; bases outside gene matches: 6.

V usage is TRBV6-6 and J usage is TRBJ1-2, with D unresolved. The V and J ends lost 9 bases and 7 bases respectively, with 9 bases between them. CDR3 length equals 10 residues. Germline values: CDR1 MNHNY, CDR2 SVGAGI (reference sequence). The chain's CDR3 is CASFVSGYTF. CDR3 bases: TGTGCCAGTTTTGTATCTGGCTACACCTTC.

The table lists this clone with a count of one. The V and J genes are TRBV9 and TRBJ1-2; 8 nucleotides line up with TRBD1. Germline CDR1 is SGDLS and CDR2 is YYNGEE. V lost 4 bases and J lost 1; bases outside the gene matches: 12. The CDR3 is 17 amino acids. Here the CDR3 reads CASSSRLGQGINYGYTF. The CDR3 nucleotides read TGTGCCAGCAGCAGCCGGCTCGGACAGGGAATTAACTATGGCTACACCTTC. The whole variable domain, filled in from reference TRBV9 and TRBJ1-2, reads DSGVTQTPKHLITATGQRVTLRCSPRSGDLSVYWYQQSLDQGLQFLIQYYNGEERAKGNILERFSAQQFPDLHSELNLSSLELGDSALYFCASSSRLGQGINYGYTFGSGTRLTVV.

The J gene is TRBJ1-1, the V gene TRBV10-2, with 7 nucleotides matching TRBD1. J lost 1 base, V lost 6 bases, and 5 bases had no gene match. The CDR3 length is 14 residues. The V gene's germline CDR1 is WSHSY and CDR2 SAAADI. The CDR3 nucleotides are TGCGCCAGCAGCTTCCGGGACAGGAACACTGAAGCTTTCTTT. It encodes CASSFRDRNTEAFF.

V is TRBV18 and J is TRBJ2-7, with 9 bases that match TRBD2. V was clipped by 3 bases and J by 3 bases; unmatched bases: 15. The CDR3 covers 18 residues. CDR1 is KGHSH, CDR2 LQKENI, per germline. CDR3 region: CASSPSRGVTSGIYEQYF. Written as DNA, the CDR3 is TGTGCCAGCTCACCTAGCAGGGGGGTGACTAGCGGAATCTACGAGCAGTACTTC.

The genes are TRBV28 and TRBJ1-4; a possible D gene is TRBD1 (5 bases). The CDR3 contains 14 residues. Germline V CDR1 and CDR2: MDHEN, SYDVKM. Trimming took 6 bases from V and 6 from J, leaving 14 bases between them. CDR3 DNA sequence: TGTGCCAGCAGGGGCCCAGGGTACGATGAAAAACTGTTTTTT. This codes for CASRGPGYDEKLFF.

This chain uses TRBV7-9 with TRBJ2-7; tentative D call: TRBD2 (7 bases). Germline V gives CDR1 SEHNR, CDR2 FQNEAQ (reference sequence). This CDR3 has 13 residues. DNA of the CDR3: TGTGCTATCAGCGCGGGGGCCCGCTACGAGCAGTACTTC. It is translated as CAISAGARYEQYF.

The chain carries TRBV5-5 and TRBJ2-1; D is possibly TRBD1 (6 bases). Deletions cut 3 bases from V and 4 bases from J, with 14 bases between. Looked up from germline, CDR1 is SGHKS and CDR2 is YYEKEE (reference sequence). There are 15 residues in the CDR3. The CDR3 DNA is TGTGCCAGCAGCTGGGACACCGGATCATACAATGAGCAGTTCTTC. Its translation: CASSWDTGSYNEQFF.

The chain has TRBV6-1 and TRBJ1-5, with unresolved D. Germline lookup yields CDR1 MNHNS and CDR2 SASEGT. Trimming removed 3 bases at V and 0 bases at J, with 12 bases between. This CDR3 region has 16 residues. CDR3 DNA: TGTGCCAGCAGTGAGGGGTCGGGATATAGCAATCAGCCCCAGCATTTT. It translates to CASSEGSGYSNQPQHF.

The genes are TRBV6-5 and TRBJ1-1; 7 bases match TRBD1. This CDR3 is built from 15 residues. V gave up 2 bases and J gave up 9 bases; unmatched junction bases: 12. Per germline, CDR1 MNHEY and CDR2 SVGAGI. CDR3 residues: CASSYTGEQPLKAFF. The CDR3, as DNA: TGTGCCAGCAGTTACACAGGGGAACAGCCGCTCAAAGCTTTCTTT.